This T cell receptor (beta chain) was retrieved from a study of blood T cell repertoires in COVID-19. At the level of the study: COVID-19 samples from acute and convalescent phases originated in the United States, Italy and Spain. From T cells, B-cell-depleted T cells, or PBMCs came the material, which was cDNA or gDNA.

How the authors handled the data: Reference gene primer amplification yielded estimated nucleated cell counts. Repertoires were generated with immunoSEQ multiplex PCR, while TCRdb's copy carries only in-frame clones and drops some. D and trimming come from the DNA, and the V and J calls and clone size come from that table. The sample lists 390,000 or so clones, roughly 90% occurring once. CDR3 size: 13 residues. Losses at the gene ends were 5 bases for V and 6 bases for J; bases not matched to a gene: 6. Germline V CDR1 and CDR2: SEHNR, FQNEAQ (reference sequence). This receptor was obtained from a woman in her 30s with active or convalescent COVID-19. The genes are TRBV7-9 and TRBJ1-1, with 7 bases aligning to TRBD1. The sequenced sample was peripheral blood. The CDR3 protein is CASSPQGTPEAFF. In DNA form, the CDR3 reads TGTGCCAGCAGCCCACAGGGGACCCCTGAAGCTTTCTTT. The whole variable domain, filled in from reference TRBV7-9 and TRBJ1-1, reads DTGVSQNPRHKITKRGQNVTFRCDPISEHNRLYWYRQTLGQGPEFLTYFQNEAQLEKSRLLSDRFSAERPKGSFSTLEIQRTEQGDSAMYLCASSPQGTPEAFFGQGTRLTVV.